This T cell receptor beta chain was profiled in a study of T cell clonotyping in hematopoietic cell transplantation (dated by TCRdb to about 2021). For context, the study as a whole: A total of approximately 130 blood samples were gathered in the study from a few dozen consecutive transplant recipients along with their related donors. Recruitment of patients was conducted between late 2015 and early 2017, and follow-up was continued until late 2020 or death. Here is what the overall study found, with its caveats: The sample size was limited, and because cells were not sorted, the contributions of CD4 and CD8 repertoires could not be separated. Recipient repertoires showed only a small fraction of overlap with donor repertoires, and over 97% appeared de novo at the given depth. After transplant, TCR diversity in recipients dropped, and pathologically expanded clonotypes climbed progressively between day 30 and day 180. Donor and pretransplant recipient Inverse Simpson Index values predicted broader posttransplant TCR repertoire diversity.

According to the germline V gene, CDR1 reads ENHRY and CDR2 reads SYGVKD. The CDR3 sequence holds 13 residues, the cysteine and phenylalanine included. The entry retains the CDR3 DNA only, 39 bases that are in frame from base 1. V and J are truncated by 7 bases and 4 bases respectively, leaving an intervening sequence of 13 bases. Sample time point, as interpreted from the label and publication: 180 days after allo-HCT. Blood from recipients was drawn about 28 days before transplant and again at days 30, 100 and 180 after transplant. Nuclei Lysis Solution was used to extract genomic DNA from fresh or cryopreserved unfractionated peripheral blood mononuclear cells. Remarks on this clone: This clone's antigen is unknown. Base quality data are lacking; no much larger clone is found one base away.

TCR beta CDR3 regions were amplified from genomic DNA with the immunoSEQ assay, a bias-controlled multiplex PCR using V- and J-specific primers. A second PCR step added a proprietary barcode and Illumina adapter sequences to the CDR3 amplicons. An Illumina MiSeq instrument was used for sequencing of the CDR3 libraries. The study's processing was this. immunoSEQ Analyzer 3.0 was used for export and quality control, with R Bioconductor and Immunarch used for downstream analyses. Repertoire metrics were calculated using only productive rearrangements within the normalized downsampled data set. Clonotypes larger than 5 templates in the normalized cohort were defined as pathologically expanded. The Inverse Simpson Index served as the measure of repertoire diversity. To capture all clonotypes, CMV-specificity analyses were performed on the non-normalized data set. The clones in this table, taken by TCRdb from immuneACCESS, are in-frame only. Not every clone is retained; where verified, under half of the shortfall comes from an unresolved V gene, and the cause of the rest is unknown. That table gives V, J and clone size, and the DNA gave D and trimming. This sample gives 4,000 to 6,000 clones in total; 94% of them show up just once. 6.3% of the sample is held by the ten biggest clonotypes.

This clonotype was obtained from a male patient aged 55-69 years who had an allogeneic stem cell transplant from a related donor, so the T cells may come from the graft donor. Some clones in this sample may be carry-over from other donors' samples. Recombination linked TRBV10-3 to TRBJ1-2, with TRBD1 as a weak D call on 5 bases. This specimen consisted of PBMCs, obtained 180 days after allogeneic stem cell transplant. The sequence in DNA is TGTGCCATCACCCGGGACGGGACCTATGGCTACACCTTC. Translated, it gives CAITRDGTYGYTF.